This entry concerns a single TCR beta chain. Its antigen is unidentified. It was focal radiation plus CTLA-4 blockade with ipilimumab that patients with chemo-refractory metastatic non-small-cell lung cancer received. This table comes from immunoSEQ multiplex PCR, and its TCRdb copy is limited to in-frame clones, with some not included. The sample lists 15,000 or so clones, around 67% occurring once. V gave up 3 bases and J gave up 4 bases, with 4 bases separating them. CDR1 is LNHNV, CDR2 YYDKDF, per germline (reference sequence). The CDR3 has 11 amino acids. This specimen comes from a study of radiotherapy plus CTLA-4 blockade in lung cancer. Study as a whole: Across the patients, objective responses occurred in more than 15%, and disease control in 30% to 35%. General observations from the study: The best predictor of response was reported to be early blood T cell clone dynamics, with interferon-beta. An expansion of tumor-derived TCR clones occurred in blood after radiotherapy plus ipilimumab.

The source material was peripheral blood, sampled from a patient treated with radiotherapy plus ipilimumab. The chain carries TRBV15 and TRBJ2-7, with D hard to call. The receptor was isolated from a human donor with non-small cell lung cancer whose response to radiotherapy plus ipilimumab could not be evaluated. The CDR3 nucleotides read TGTGCCACCAGCAGCGTATACGAGCAGTACTTC. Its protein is CATSSVYEQYF.